The following is a TCR beta chain sequence with its context. Using immunoSEQ multiplex PCR, the repertoire was profiled, and TCRdb retains in-frame clones only, with some absent. Among 250,000 to 350,000 clones listed, around 87% were seen once. This sample is part of a study of blood T cell repertoires in COVID-19. The germline V gene encodes CDR1 SGHTA and CDR2 FQGNSA. The CDR3 is 13 amino acids. V lost 6 bases and J lost 8, with 16 bases in between. This clonotype originated in a woman between 50 and 59 years old who had recovered from COVID-19. The sample comprised peripheral blood. J is TRBJ1-2 and V is TRBV7-2; a possible D gene is TRBD1 (5 bases). The CDR3 nucleotides read TGTGCCAGCAGAGCTACCCGTAGGGGAGGCTACACCTTC. This translates into CASRATRRGGYTF.